This T cell receptor beta chain comes out of a study of long-term antiretroviral therapy in people with HIV. Assay version v3.0 of immunoSEQ was used, and it was run at survey level. Profiled with immunoSEQ multiplex PCR; TCRdb holds only in-frame clones, not every one. The sample records some 35,000 clones, approximately 83% being singletons. V gave up 4 bases and J gave up 2 bases, with 12 bases separating them. The CDR3 covers 14 residues. From germline, CDR1 is MRHNA and CDR2 SNTAGT. This clone was observed a few times. The receptor was derived from a man between 18 and 29 years old with HIV. The sample here was unsorted PBMCs, taken 2.2 years after starting antiretroviral therapy. The chain recombines TRBV6-4 with TRBJ2-7, with D hard to call. CDR3 bases: TGTGCCAGCAGTGTCCCGGACGAAACCTACGAGCAGTACTTC. Its protein is CASSVPDETYEQYF.